The clone carrying this T cell receptor (beta chain) came up a few times. TCRdb processed the RACE reads anew with MiXCR; each CDR3 protein has one entry. The repertoire includes some 49,000 distinct CDR3 sequences, around 9.3% of them detected once, and around 4.3% sits in the top ten. Germline V lookup: CDR1 SNHLY, CDR2 FYNNEI. The CDR3 has 17 residues. Trimming left V 6 bases short and J 4 bases short, with 22 bases between. Time point given: patch test 1, 2 weeks after DPC sensitization. Treatment denoted: therapeutic diphenylcyclopropenone sensitization with weekly scalp DPC. The record originates from a study of human T cells and chemical hapten exposure.

The V call is TRBV2, the J call TRBJ2-1, with a possible D match to TRBD2 (5 bases). This sequence originates from a woman between 45 and 60 years old with alopecia areata. Some clones in this sample may be carry-over from other donors' samples. Here the sequenced sample was whole blood, taken in connection with sensitization to the hapten diphenylcyclopropenone (DPC). CDR3 coding DNA: TGTGCCAGCAGGGCCCCCTTTAGCGATGAAGAGTACAATGAGCAGTTCTTC. Its translation: CASRAPFSDEEYNEQFF.